This TCR beta chain was sequenced in a study of Ad26.COV2.S vaccination and SARS-CoV-2 variants. Study in general: Of the COV1001 trial arms, the Ad26.COV2.S arm included the donor. Once or twice, 56 days apart, Ad26.COV2.S was delivered intramuscularly.

Treatment: 15 to 20 received Ad26.COV2.S at low or high dose, single or two shots; about five received placebo; per-sample allocation not given. Specimens were obtained on day 63 following the first vaccine or placebo injection. As to this clone: The target antigen is unknown.

Findings and caveats of the study: CD8+ and CD4+ T cells specific for spike reportedly responded with substantial breadth after vaccination. Recipients of either vaccine or placebo displayed similar breadth of non-spike TCRs.

This table comes from immunoSEQ multiplex PCR, and its TCRdb copy is limited to in-frame clones, with some not included. The repertoire holds hundreds of thousands of clones, with 87% as singletons. The CDR3 loop spans 15 amino acids. V gave up 1 base and J gave up 7 bases, with 15 bases separating them. Germline V CDR1 and CDR2: SGHTA, FQGNSA. This TCR was recovered from a person between 18 and 65 years old who received the Ad26.COV2.S COVID-19 vaccine or a placebo. This specimen was peripheral blood, taken in a trial of Ad26.COV2.S vaccine versus placebo. The rearrangement links TRBV7-2 to TRBJ2-3, with D perhaps matching TRBD1 (6 bases). CDR3 coding DNA: TGTGCCAGCAGCTTAGATGGGACACCTCGGAATACGCAGTATTTT. It specifies CASSLDGTPRNTQYF.